The 30 T cell receptor beta chains reported below all come from one sample, sequenced in a study of a mutant IDH1 vaccine in newly diagnosed glioma (dated by TCRdb to about 2021). The sample's time point label, decoded: week 47, end of study. Every vaccine dose consisted of 300 ug of a 20-mer mutant IDH1 peptide in Montanide, administered subcutaneously together with topical imiquimod. The library was made by the immunoSEQ multiplex PCR assay. TCRdb carries this immuneACCESS record with in-frame sequences only. Its versions omit some clonotypes, under half of them owing to an unresolved V gene in the studies checked, with the rest unexplained. The table for this sample lists about 94,000 clones; over 85% of them were counted only once. The leading ten clones occupy over 0.7% of the sample. Their antigen targets remain unknown. Sequenced here: PBMCs, sampled from a glioma patient whose treatment included an IDH1 peptide vaccine. The source of these receptors is a woman between 50 and 59 years old with glioma.

The rearrangement links TRBV28 to TRBJ2-3, with 7 bases fitting TRBD2. The CDR3 spans 12 residues. Germline assignment: CDR1 MDHEN and CDR2 SYDVKM. Trimming at V came to 6 bases and at J to 8 bases, leaving 5 bases not matched to a gene. CDR3 sequence (DNA): TGTGCCAGCAGCCCACTAGCGTCTACGCAGTATTTT. Translation: CASSPLASTQYF.

The chain joins TRBV5-4 to TRBJ2-1, with 13 bases aligning to TRBD2. Unmatched junction bases numbered 8, after V lost 4 bases and J lost 4 bases. This CDR3 comprises 17 residues. The germline gives CDR1 SGHNT, CDR2 YYREEE (reference sequence). The CDR3 DNA is TGTGCCAGCAGCCGCGCCTCGGGACTAGCGGGATACAATGAGCAGTTCTTC. As protein: CASSRASGLAGYNEQFF.

This chain joins TRBV5-1 and TRBJ2-7; TRBD1 agrees at 7 bases. The germline gives CDR1 SGHRS, CDR2 YFSETQ. Germline trimming cut 4 bases from V and 2 bases from J; bases unmatched to any gene: 9. The length of the CDR3 is 15 residues. CDR3 residues: CASSNRDRSTYEQYF. CDR3 bases: TGCGCCAGCAGCAACCGGGACAGAAGTACCTACGAGCAGTACTTC.

This clone appeared a few times. The chain uses TRBV14 and TRBJ2-2; D tentatively reads TRBD1 or TRBD2 (6 bases each). Trimming left V 3 bases short and J 5 bases short, with 13 bases between. This CDR3 has 15 amino acids. Germline CDR1 reads SGHDN; CDR2 reads FVKESK. The CDR3 here is CASSHRGGRTGELFF. CDR3 sequence (DNA): TGTGCCAGCAGCCATCGTGGGGGGCGTACCGGGGAGCTGTTTTTT.

The rearrangement joins TRBV2 to TRBJ1-1; D may be TRBD1 (5 bases). V was pared by 4 bases and J by 4 bases, with 13 bases between. The germline V gene encodes CDR1 SNHLY and CDR2 FYNNEI. This CDR3 has 14 residues. CDR3 sequence reads: CASSGVVQGTEAFF. The CDR3 DNA is TGTGCCAGCAGTGGTGTTGTTCAGGGCACTGAAGCTTTCTTT.

The chain links TRBV4-1 to TRBJ2-5; D not resolved. CDR1 is MGHRA and CDR2 is YSYEKL in the germline V gene. Deletions cut 0 bases from V and 1 base from J, with 12 bases between. The CDR3 sequence is 16 residues long. CDR3 sequence reads: CASSQEIGQVQETQYF. As DNA, the CDR3 is TGCGCCAGCAGCCAAGAAATAGGGCAGGTCCAAGAGACCCAGTACTTC.

The rearrangement uses TRBV5-1 and TRBJ2-3; tentatively, D is TRBD2 (6 bases). Germline-derived CDR1 and CDR2 are SGHRS and YFSETQ. The V and J ends lost 3 bases and 2 bases respectively, with 16 bases between them. The CDR3 length is 16 residues. DNA for the CDR3: TGCGCCAGCAGCTCCGAATCAGGGACTCCCACAGATACGCAGTATTTT. Its protein is CASSSESGTPTDTQYF.

The CDR3 DNA is TGTGCCAGCAGCTTAGTTTGGGGCCCTGAAGCTTTCTTT. It translates to CASSLVWGPEAFF. V gene TRBV7-2 combines with J gene TRBJ1-1; D may be TRBD1 (5 bases). The germline CDR1 and CDR2 sequences are SGHTA and FQGNSA. Trimming took 1 base from V and 6 from J, leaving 9 bases between them. The CDR3 contains 13 residues.

J is TRBJ2-7 and V is TRBV11-1, with a weak D call TRBD2 (6 bases). The germline V and J ends were trimmed by 1 base and 4 bases, with 8 bases remaining between them. Germline lookup yields CDR1 SGHAT and CDR2 FQDESV (reference sequence). CDR3 length: 13 residues. CDR3: CASSLESGYEQYF. CDR3 nucleotides: TGTGCCAGCAGCTTAGAAAGCGGGTACGAGCAGTACTTC.

The rearrangement links TRBV5-1 to TRBJ2-2, with TRBD2 identical over 13 bases. Germline CDR1 reads SGHRS; CDR2 reads YFSETQ. V gave up 4 bases and J gave up 8 bases; unmatched junction bases: 5. The CDR3 is made up of 15 amino acids. DNA of the CDR3: TGCGCCAGCAGCGCTGGGACTAGCGGGATGGGGGAGCTGTTTTTT. Residues: CASSAGTSGMGELFF.

A few counts support this clone. This rearrangement joins TRBV2 to TRBJ1-1; D is perhaps TRBD1 (5 bases). Trimming removed 3 bases at V and 7 bases at J, with 12 bases between. In germline, CDR1 is SNHLY, CDR2 FYNNEI. The CDR3 is made up of 13 amino acids. CDR3: CASSDGAQGEAFF. The CDR3 bases are TGTGCCAGCAGTGACGGGGCCCAGGGTGAAGCTTTCTTT.

This clone was counted only a few times. Other DNA sequences within the sample encode an identical CDR3. The chain carries TRBV4-1 and TRBJ2-5; the D gene is possibly TRBD1 (6 bases). Trimming took off 0 bases at V and 5 bases at J, with 10 bases between the two ends. Germline loops: CDR1 MGHRA, CDR2 YSYEKL. There are 14 residues in the CDR3. The CDR3 here is CASSQDPRGETQYF. CDR3 DNA: TGCGCCAGCAGCCAAGATCCCAGGGGTGAGACCCAGTACTTC.

The CDR3 coding sequence is TGTGCCAGCTCCCCTGGAGGGTTGGGCGAGCAGTACTTC. It specifies CASSPGGLGEQYF. This chain connects TRBV18 to TRBJ2-7; possibly TRBD2 for D (6 bases). Between the trimmed V and J ends, which lost 6 bases and 6 bases, there was a span of 15 bases. Germline values: CDR1 KGHSH, CDR2 LQKENI. This CDR3 spans 13 amino acids.

CDR3 amino acids: CASNPPANTGELFF. Here the CDR3 DNA reads TGTGCCAGCAACCCCCCCGCGAACACCGGGGAGCTGTTTTTT. The chain combines TRBV19 with TRBJ2-2; D unresolved. The length of the CDR3 is 14 residues. Germline CDR1 is LNHDA and CDR2 is SQIVND (reference sequence). Trimming took 9 bases from V and 0 from J, leaving 11 bases between them.

V is TRBV5-1 and J is TRBJ2-7, with D hard to call. This CDR3 is 15 amino acids long. The V and J ends lost 0 bases and 0 bases respectively, with 10 bases between them. Germline CDR1 SGHRS, CDR2 YFSETQ. In DNA, the CDR3 is TGCGCCAGCAGCTTGGCGATGGGTCTCTCCTACGAGCAGTACTTC. This sequence encodes CASSLAMGLSYEQYF. Supplemented by reference TRBV5-1 and TRBJ2-7, the full variable domain reads KAGVTQTPRYLIKTRGQQVTLSCSPISGHRSVSWYQQTPGQGLQFLFEYFSETQRNKGNFPGRFSGRQFSNSRSEMNVSTLELGDSALYLCASSLAMGLSYEQYFGPGTRLTVT.

The J gene is TRBJ1-2, the V gene TRBV6-1; D unresolved. This CDR3 is built from 13 residues. Germline CDR1 is MNHNS and CDR2 is SASEGT. Trimming removed 7 bases at V and 4 bases at J, with 13 bases between. The CDR3 DNA is TGTGCCAGCACCCTCACTCGCTCCTATGGCTACACCTTC. Protein sequence: CASTLTRSYGYTF.

The rearrangement uses TRBV7-2 and TRBJ2-3; D uncertain. Germline loops: CDR1 SGHTA, CDR2 FQGNSA. V dropped 5 bases and J dropped 0 bases, with 6 bases sitting between them. The CDR3 spans 13 residues. The CDR3 nucleotides are TGTGCCAGCAGCCGAATTAGCACAGATACGCAGTATTTT. Translation gives CASSRISTDTQYF.

The chain joins TRBV15 to TRBJ1-1, with D unclear. Per the germline V gene, CDR1 is LNHNV and CDR2 is YYDKDF (reference sequence). CDR3 length: 13 amino acids. The V end lost 1 base, the J end lost 10 bases, and 13 bases lay between the germline ends. In DNA form, the CDR3 reads TGTGCCACCAGCAGAGGAGCCCCGTCCGGAGCTTTCTTT. Its protein product is CATSRGAPSGAFF. Supplemented by reference TRBV15 and TRBJ1-1, the full variable domain reads DAMVIQNPRYQVTQFGKPVTLSCSQTLNHNVMYWYQQKSSQAPKLLFHYYDKDFNNEADTPDNFQSRRPNTSFCFLDIRSPGLGDTAMYLCATSRGAPSGAFFGQGTRLTVV.

As regards this clone: The same CDR3 is also encoded by other DNA sequences in this sample. The chain links TRBV18 to TRBJ2-5; D gene uncertain. Per germline, CDR1 KGHSH and CDR2 LQKENI. The V gene lost 1 base and the J gene lost 3 bases, with 0 bases spanning the gap. The length of the CDR3 is 11 residues. Here the CDR3 DNA reads TGTGCCAGCTCACCACAAGAGACCCAGTACTTC. It translates to CASSPQETQYF. Based on the CDR3 plus reference TRBV18 and TRBJ2-5, the full variable domain is NAGVMQNPRHLVRRRGQEARLRCSPMKGHSHVYWYRQLPEEGLKFMVYLQKENIIDESGMPKERFSAEFPKEGPSILRIQQVVRGDSAAYFCASSPQETQYFGPGTRLLVL.

This chain uses TRBV11-2 with TRBJ1-1; tentatively, D is TRBD1 (5 bases). This CDR3 spans 17 amino acids. CDR1 and CDR2 (germline): SGHAT, FQNNGV. Trimming left V 1 base short and J 4 bases short, with 19 bases between. The DNA of the CDR3 is TGTGCCAGCAGCTTAGCCCCAAGGGGAAGGTCGGGCACTGAAGCTTTCTTT. Protein: CASSLAPRGRSGTEAFF.

The chain is built from TRBV6-5 and TRBJ2-5, with TRBD2 matching over 7 bases. CDR1 is MNHEY and CDR2 is SVGAGI in the germline V gene. The CDR3 sequence is 13 residues long. With V trimmed by 7 bases and J by 5 bases, 7 bases remained unmatched. CDR3: CASTRYGGETQYF. The CDR3 nucleotides read TGTGCCAGCACCCGATACGGGGGGGAGACCCAGTACTTC.

V is TRBV5-8 and J is TRBJ1-5; D gene ambiguous. The V gene's germline CDR1 is SGHTS and CDR2 YDEGEE. CDR3 length: 14 residues. The V end was cut by 2 bases, the J end by 7 bases, with 13 bases between. The CDR3 coding sequence is TGTGCCAGCAGCTTTCAACTTCGCAGGCAGCCCCAGCATTTT. Translating gives CASSFQLRRQPQHF.

V usage is TRBV10-2 and J usage is TRBJ2-5; D unresolved. The germline V and J ends were trimmed by 6 bases and 1 base, with 15 bases remaining between them. Germline V gene sequence: CDR1 WSHSY, CDR2 SAAADI. This CDR3 spans 15 amino acids. For the CDR3, the DNA is TGCGCCAGCAGCCCAACCGGACGTTTCCAAGAGACCCAGTACTTC. This sequence encodes CASSPTGRFQETQYF.

The chain joins TRBV11-2 to TRBJ2-7, with TRBD1 as a possible D gene (5 bases). Germline CDR1 reads SGHAT; CDR2 reads FQNNGV. This CDR3 contains 15 residues. Trimming left V 1 base short and J 0 bases short, with 10 bases between. This CDR3 is CASSLVLGLSYEQYF. As DNA, the CDR3 is TGTGCCAGCAGCTTAGTTCTGGGGCTCTCCTACGAGCAGTACTTC.

The chain employs TRBV29-1 and TRBJ2-5; the match to TRBD1 covers 9 bases. Germline CDR1 reads SQVTM; CDR2 reads ANQGSEA. This CDR3 is 17 amino acids long. The V segment lost 4 bases and the J segment 1 base; nucleotides outside the gene matches: 13. For the CDR3, the DNA is TGCAGCGTTGCCGAACAGGGGGCTTTCGGAGGCCAAGAGACCCAGTACTTC. It translates to CSVAEQGAFGGQETQYF.

The chain uses TRBV7-9 and TRBJ1-1; 7 bases align to TRBD1. CDR1 and CDR2 (germline): SEHNR, FQNEAQ (reference sequence). This CDR3 is 15 amino acids long. J gave up 1 base and V 5 bases, and 7 bases lay outside the gene matches. The CDR3 sequence: CASSNDRAGNTEAFF. CDR3 bases: TGTGCCAGCAGCAACGACAGGGCCGGGAACACTGAAGCTTTCTTT.

This chain joins TRBV6-1 and TRBJ2-1; D is uncertain. Per germline, CDR1 MNHNS and CDR2 SASEGT. The CDR3 covers 10 residues. The V end lost 6 bases, the J end lost 5 bases, and 2 bases lay between the germline ends. CDR3 sequence: CASSHNEQFF. In DNA form, the CDR3 reads TGTGCCAGCAGCCACAATGAGCAGTTCTTC.

The V and J genes are TRBV28 and TRBJ1-5, with 7 bases fitting TRBD1. Looked up from germline, CDR1 is MDHEN and CDR2 is SYDVKM. The V gene end was trimmed by 7 bases and the J gene end by 4 bases; junction bases not matched to a gene: 13. The CDR3 runs to 16 residues. CDR3 coding DNA: TGTGCCAGCACTAAGGGAGGGGGGGACAGTAATCAGCCCCAGCATTTT. Amino acid sequence: CASTKGGGDSNQPQHF.

A single count supports this clone. The CDR3 sequence is CASSQDLSGRGGRTEAFF. The CDR3 DNA sequence: TGCGCCAGCAGCCAAGATCTTTCGGGGAGAGGTGGTAGGACTGAAGCTTTCTTT. This chain links TRBV4-1 with TRBJ1-1; D gene unclear. The CDR3 extends over 18 amino acids. V was shortened by 0 bases and J by 5 bases, with 22 bases between the two germline ends. Germline V gene lookup returns CDR1 MGHRA and CDR2 YSYEKL.

The J gene is TRBJ2-1, the V gene TRBV2, with TRBD1 as a possible D gene (6 bases). The V and J ends lost 7 bases and 9 bases respectively, with 7 bases between them. The CDR3 extends over 10 amino acids. Germline V gene sequence: CDR1 SNHLY, CDR2 FYNNEI. The CDR3: CASIGGEQFF. The CDR3 coding sequence is TGTGCCAGCATAGGGGGTGAGCAGTTCTTC.